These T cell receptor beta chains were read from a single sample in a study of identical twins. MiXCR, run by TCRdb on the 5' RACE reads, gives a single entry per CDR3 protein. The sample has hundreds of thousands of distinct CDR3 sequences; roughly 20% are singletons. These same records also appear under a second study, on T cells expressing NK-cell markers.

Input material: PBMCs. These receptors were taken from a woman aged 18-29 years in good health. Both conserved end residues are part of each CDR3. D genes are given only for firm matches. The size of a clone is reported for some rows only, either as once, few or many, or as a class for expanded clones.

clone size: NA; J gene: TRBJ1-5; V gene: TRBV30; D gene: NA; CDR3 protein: CAWSVREDQPQHF; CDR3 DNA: TGTGCCTGGAGTGTAAGGGAGGATCAGCCCCAGCATTTT
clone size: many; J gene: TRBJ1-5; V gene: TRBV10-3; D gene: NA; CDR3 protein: CAISEFKDGINQPQHF; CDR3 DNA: TGTGCCATCAGTGAGTTTAAGGACGGAATAAATCAGCCCCAGCATTTT
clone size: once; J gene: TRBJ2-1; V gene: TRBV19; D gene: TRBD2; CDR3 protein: CASRPGLAYNEQFF; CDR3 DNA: TGTGCCAGTAGACCAGGACTAGCCTACAATGAGCAGTTCTTC
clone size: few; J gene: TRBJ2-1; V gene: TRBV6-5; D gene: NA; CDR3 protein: CASSYRGRRDEQFF; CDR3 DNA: TGTGCCAGCAGCTACCGTGGACGGAGGGATGAGCAGTTCTTC
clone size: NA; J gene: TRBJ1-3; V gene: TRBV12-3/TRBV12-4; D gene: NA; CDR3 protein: CASRLAASGNTIYF; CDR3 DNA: TGTGCCAGCAGGTTGGCCGCCTCTGGAAACACCATATATTTT
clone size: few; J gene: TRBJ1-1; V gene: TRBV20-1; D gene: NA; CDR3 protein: CSARALPGVPEAFF; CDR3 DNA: TGCAGTGCTAGGGCCCTTCCGGGGGTCCCTGAAGCTTTCTTT
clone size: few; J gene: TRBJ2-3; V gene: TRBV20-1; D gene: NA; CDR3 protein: CSARDSSGVRADTQYF; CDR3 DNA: TGCAGTGCTAGGGATTCCTCGGGGGTGAGAGCAGATACGCAGTATTTT
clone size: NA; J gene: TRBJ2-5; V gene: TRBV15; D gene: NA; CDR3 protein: CATSRDHTRKETQYF; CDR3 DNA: TGTGCCACCAGCAGAGATCACACTAGAAAAGAGACCCAGTACTTC
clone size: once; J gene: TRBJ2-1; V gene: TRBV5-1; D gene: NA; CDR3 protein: CASRIGWDEQFF; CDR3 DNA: TGCGCCAGCAGAATAGGTTGGGATGAGCAGTTCTTC
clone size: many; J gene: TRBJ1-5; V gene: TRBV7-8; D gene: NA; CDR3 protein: CASSSGSGQPQHF; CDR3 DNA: TGTGCCAGCAGCTCCGGTTCAGGTCAGCCCCAGCATTTT
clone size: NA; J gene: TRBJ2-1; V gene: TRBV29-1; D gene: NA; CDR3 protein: CSVEDQGNEQFF; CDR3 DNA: TGCAGCGTTGAAGATCAGGGAAATGAGCAGTTCTTC
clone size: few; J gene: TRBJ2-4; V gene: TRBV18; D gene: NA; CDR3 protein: CASSPTENIQYF; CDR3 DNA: TGTGCCAGCTCACCGACAGAAAACATTCAGTACTTC
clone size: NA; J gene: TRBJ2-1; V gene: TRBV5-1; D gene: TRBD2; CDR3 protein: CASSLGLAGPTEQFF; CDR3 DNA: TGCGCCAGCAGCTTGGGTCTAGCGGGCCCGACTGAGCAGTTCTTC
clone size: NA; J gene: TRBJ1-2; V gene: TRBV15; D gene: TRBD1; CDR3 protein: CATSRRTGLYGYTF; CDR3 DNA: TGTGCCACCAGCAGGAGGACAGGTCTATATGGCTACACCTTC
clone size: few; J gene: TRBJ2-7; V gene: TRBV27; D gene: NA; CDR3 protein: CASSSYATPYEQYF; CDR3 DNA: TGTGCCAGCAGTTCATATGCGACCCCCTACGAGCAGTACTTC
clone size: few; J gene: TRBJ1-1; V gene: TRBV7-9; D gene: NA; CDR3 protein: CASAPTWGANTEAFF; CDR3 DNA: TGTGCCAGCGCCCCTACCTGGGGGGCGAACACTGAAGCTTTCTTT
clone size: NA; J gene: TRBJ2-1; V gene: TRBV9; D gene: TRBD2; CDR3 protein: CASSGTSGGLYNEEFF; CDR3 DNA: TGTGCCAGCAGCGGGACTAGCGGGGGCCTATACAATGAGGAGTTCTTC
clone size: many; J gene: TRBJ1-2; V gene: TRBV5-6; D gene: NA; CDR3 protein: CASTFTGTPYGYTF; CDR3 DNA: TGTGCCAGCACCTTCACAGGGACTCCCTATGGCTACACCTTC
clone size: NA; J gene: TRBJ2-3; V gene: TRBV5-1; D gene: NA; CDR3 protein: CASSNLADTDTQYF; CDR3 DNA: TGCGCCAGCAGCAATCTAGCAGACACAGATACGCAGTATTTT
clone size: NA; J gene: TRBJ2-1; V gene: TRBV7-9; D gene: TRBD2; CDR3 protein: CASSLSSGVGEQFF; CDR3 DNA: TGTGCCAGCAGCTTATCTAGCGGTGTCGGTGAGCAGTTCTTC
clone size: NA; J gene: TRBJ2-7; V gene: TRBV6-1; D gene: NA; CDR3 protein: CASSDQMSSYEQYF; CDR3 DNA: TGTGCCAGCAGTGATCAGATGAGCTCCTACGAGCAGTACTTC
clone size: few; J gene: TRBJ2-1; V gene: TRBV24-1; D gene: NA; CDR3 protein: CATSERNYNEQFF; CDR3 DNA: TGTGCCACCAGTGAACGAAACTACAATGAGCAGTTCTTC
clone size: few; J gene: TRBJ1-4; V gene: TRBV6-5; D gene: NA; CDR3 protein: CASSSPGEGEKLFF; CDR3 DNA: TGTGCCAGCAGTTCCCCGGGCGAGGGTGAAAAACTGTTTTTT
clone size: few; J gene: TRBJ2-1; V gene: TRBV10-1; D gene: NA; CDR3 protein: CASSEGTSYNEQFF; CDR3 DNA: TGCGCCAGCAGTGAGGGTACCTCCTACAATGAGCAGTTCTTC
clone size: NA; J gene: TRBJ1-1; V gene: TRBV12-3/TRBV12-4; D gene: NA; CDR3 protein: CASSSLGEAFF; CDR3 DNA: TGTGCCAGCAGTTCTCTGGGGGAAGCTTTCTTT
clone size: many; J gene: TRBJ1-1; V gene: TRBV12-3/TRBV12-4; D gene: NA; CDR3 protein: CASNGEPGTEAFF; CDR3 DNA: TGTGCCAGCAATGGGGAGCCGGGCACTGAAGCTTTCTTT
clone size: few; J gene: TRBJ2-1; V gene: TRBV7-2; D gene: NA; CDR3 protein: CASSRINEQFF; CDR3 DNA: TGTGCCAGCAGCCGAATTAATGAGCAGTTCTTC
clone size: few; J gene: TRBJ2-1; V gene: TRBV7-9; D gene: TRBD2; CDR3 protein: CASSPSLAGLNEQFF; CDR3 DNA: TGTGCCAGCAGCCCCTCGTTAGCGGGACTCAATGAGCAGTTCTTC
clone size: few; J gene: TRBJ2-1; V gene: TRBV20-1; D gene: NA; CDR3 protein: CSAKARDSSYNEQFF; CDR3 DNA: TGCAGTGCTAAGGCTCGGGATAGCTCCTACAATGAGCAGTTCTTC
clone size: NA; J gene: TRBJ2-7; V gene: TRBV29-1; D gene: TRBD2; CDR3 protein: CRVRGGRVNPPYEQYF; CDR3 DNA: TGCAGAGTCCGGGGGGGGAGGGTAAATCCTCCCTACGAGCAGTACTTC
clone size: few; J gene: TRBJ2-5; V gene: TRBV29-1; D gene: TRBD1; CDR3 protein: CSVEDNSFETGGNQETQYF; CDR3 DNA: TGCAGCGTTGAAGATAATAGTTTCGAAACAGGGGGAAACCAAGAGACCCAGTACTTC
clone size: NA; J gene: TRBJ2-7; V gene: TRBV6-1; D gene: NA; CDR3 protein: CASSKPGGYEQYF; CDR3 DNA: TGTGCCAGCAGCAAACCCGGGGGTTACGAGCAGTACTTC
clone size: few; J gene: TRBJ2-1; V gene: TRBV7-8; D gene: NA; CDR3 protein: CASAHPKGLPYNEQFF; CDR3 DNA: TGTGCCAGCGCCCATCCTAAGGGCCTCCCCTACAATGAGCAGTTCTTC
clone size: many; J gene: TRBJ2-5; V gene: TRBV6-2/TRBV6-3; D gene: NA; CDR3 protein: CASSALTSPGETQYF; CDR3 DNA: TGTGCCAGCAGCGCCCTGACTAGTCCGGGGGAGACCCAGTACTTC
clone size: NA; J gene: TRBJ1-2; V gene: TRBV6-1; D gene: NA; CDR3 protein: CASSVLGLTF; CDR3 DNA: TGTGCCAGCAGCGTCCTGGGGCTCACCTTC
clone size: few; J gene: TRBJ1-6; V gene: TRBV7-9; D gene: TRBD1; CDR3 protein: CASRSGQDRNSPLHF; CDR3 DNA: TGTGCCAGCAGATCAGGACAGGATCGGAATTCACCCCTCCACTTT
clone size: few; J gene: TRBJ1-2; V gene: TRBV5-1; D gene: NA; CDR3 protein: CASSSDPGYGYTF; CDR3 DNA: TGCGCCAGCAGCTCAGATCCAGGGTATGGCTACACCTTC
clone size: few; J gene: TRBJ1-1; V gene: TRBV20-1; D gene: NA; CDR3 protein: CSAKRRANTEAFF; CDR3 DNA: TGCAGTGCCAAAAGAAGAGCGAACACTGAAGCTTTCTTT
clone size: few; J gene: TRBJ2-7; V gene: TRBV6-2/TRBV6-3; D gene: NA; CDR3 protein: CASRTDFGEQYF; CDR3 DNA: TGTGCCAGCAGGACCGATTTTGGCGAGCAGTACTTC
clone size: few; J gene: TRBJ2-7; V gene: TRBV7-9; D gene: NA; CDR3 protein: CASGRDGYEQYF; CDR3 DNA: TGTGCCAGCGGTCGGGACGGGTACGAGCAGTACTTC
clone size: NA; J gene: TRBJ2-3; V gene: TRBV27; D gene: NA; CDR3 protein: CASSFLGPGALDTQYF; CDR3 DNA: TGTGCCAGCTCATTTCTCGGACCTGGAGCGTTGGATACGCAGTATTTT
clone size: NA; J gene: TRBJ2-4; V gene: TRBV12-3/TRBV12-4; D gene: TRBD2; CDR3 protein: CASSSGDQNIQYF; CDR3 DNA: TGTGCCAGCTCAAGCGGGGATCAAAACATTCAGTACTTC
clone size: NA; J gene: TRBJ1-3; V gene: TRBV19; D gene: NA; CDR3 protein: CASSMAAGNTIYF; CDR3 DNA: TGTGCCAGTAGTATGGCAGCCGGAAACACCATATATTTT
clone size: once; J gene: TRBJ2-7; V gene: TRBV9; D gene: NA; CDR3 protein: CASSSQPGVSYEQYF; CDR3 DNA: TGTGCCAGCAGCTCACAACCGGGAGTCTCCTACGAGCAGTACTTC
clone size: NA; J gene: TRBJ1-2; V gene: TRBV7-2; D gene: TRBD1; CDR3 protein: CASSIGTGEGGYTF; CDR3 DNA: TGTGCCAGCAGCATCGGGACAGGGGAAGGAGGCTACACCTTC
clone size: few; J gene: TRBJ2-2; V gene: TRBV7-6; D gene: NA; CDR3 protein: CASSLEAGTGELFF; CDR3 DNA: TGTGCCAGCAGCTTAGAAGCCGGCACCGGGGAGCTGTTTTTT
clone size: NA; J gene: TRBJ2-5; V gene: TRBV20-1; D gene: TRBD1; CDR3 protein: CSASFTGGGWTQYF; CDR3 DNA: TGCAGTGCTAGTTTCACAGGGGGAGGTTGGACCCAGTACTTC
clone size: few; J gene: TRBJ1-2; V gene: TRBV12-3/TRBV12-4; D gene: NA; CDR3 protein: CASSSPKNYGYTF; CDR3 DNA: TGTGCCAGCAGTTCCCCCAAGAACTATGGCTACACCTTC
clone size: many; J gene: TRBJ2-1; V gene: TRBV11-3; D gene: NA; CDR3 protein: CASSFRTYNEQFF; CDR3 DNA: TGTGCCAGCAGCTTTAGGACGTACAATGAGCAGTTCTTC
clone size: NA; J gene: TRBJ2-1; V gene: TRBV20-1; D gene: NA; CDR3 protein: CSARDPRVGEQFF; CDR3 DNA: TGCAGTGCTAGAGACCCTAGAGTGGGTGAGCAGTTCTTC
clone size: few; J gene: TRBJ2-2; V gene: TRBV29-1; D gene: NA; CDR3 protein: CSASGVNTGELFF; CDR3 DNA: TGCAGCGCCTCAGGGGTAAACACCGGGGAGCTGTTTTTT
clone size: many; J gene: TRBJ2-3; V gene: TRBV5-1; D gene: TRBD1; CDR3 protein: CASSRTGLRDTQYF; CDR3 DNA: TGCGCCAGCAGCAGGACAGGGTTGAGAGATACGCAGTATTTT
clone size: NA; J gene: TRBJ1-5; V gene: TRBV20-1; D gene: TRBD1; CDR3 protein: CSARAPGTGNNQPQHF; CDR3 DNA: TGCAGTGCTAGAGCCCCTGGGACAGGGAACAATCAGCCCCAGCATTTT
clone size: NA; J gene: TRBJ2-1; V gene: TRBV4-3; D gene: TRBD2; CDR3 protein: CASSRTSGSPYQFF; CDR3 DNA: TGCGCCAGCAGCCGGACTAGCGGGAGCCCTTACCAGTTCTTC